This T cell receptor (beta chain) is drawn from a study of PD-1 blockade in classical Hodgkin lymphoma. Indicated time point: cycle 4 day 1 (C4D1), after around six weeks of nivolumab. In every patient, relapse followed autologous stem cell transplantation, while exposure to brentuximab vedotin differed. Thawed PBMCs yielded CD4+ T cells through magnetic negative selection. This CDR3 is 15 amino acids long. Germline V gives CDR1 MNHEY, CDR2 SVGAGI. Germline trimming cut 7 bases from V and 2 bases from J; bases unmatched to any gene: 10. The protocol was immunoSEQ multiplex PCR, while the TCRdb copy is restricted to in-frame clones and leaves out a portion. The sample gives 20,000 or so clones, roughly 83% of which show up once; roughly 2.7% is in the top ten.

Specimen: CD4+ T cells from blood, collected before the fourth cycle of nivolumab. The TCR comes from a human donor with classical Hodgkin lymphoma. The chain has TRBV6-5 and TRBJ2-7; 8 bases line up with TRBD2. The CDR3 bases are TGTGCCAGCAATCTTCCGGCTAGCGGGCCCTACGAGCAGTACTTC. This gives the protein CASNLPASGPYEQYF.